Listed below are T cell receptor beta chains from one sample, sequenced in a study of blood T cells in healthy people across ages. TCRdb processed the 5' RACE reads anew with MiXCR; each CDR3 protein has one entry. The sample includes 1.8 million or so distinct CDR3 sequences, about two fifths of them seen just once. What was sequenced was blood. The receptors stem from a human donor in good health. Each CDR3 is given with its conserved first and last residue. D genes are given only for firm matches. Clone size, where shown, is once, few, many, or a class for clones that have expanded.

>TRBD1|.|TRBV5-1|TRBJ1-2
TGCGCCAGCAGCACCCCTGACAGGGGATTAAATGGCTACACCTTC
CASSTPDRGLNGYTF
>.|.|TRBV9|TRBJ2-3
TGTGCCAGCAGCGTGCCTACGGCGGGACAACCAGAGCAAGTCACAGATACGCAGTATTTT
CASSVPTAGQPEQVTDTQYF
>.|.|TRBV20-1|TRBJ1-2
TGCAGCCGAAGAAAATATGGCTACACCTTC
CSRRKYGYTF
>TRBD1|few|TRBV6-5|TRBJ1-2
TGTGCCAGCAGTTCGTATAAGGACGGGACAGCTAACTATGGCTACACCTTC
CASSSYKDGTANYGYTF
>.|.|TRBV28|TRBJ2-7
TGTGCCAGCAGTTTAAGGCAGGGGTTTGGCTACGAGCAGTACTTC
CASSLRQGFGYEQYF
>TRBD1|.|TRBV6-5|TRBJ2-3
TGTGCCAGCAGTTACGAGGCAGGGGGTTCAGACACGCAGTATTTT
CASSYEAGGSDTQYF
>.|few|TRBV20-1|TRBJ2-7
TGCAGTGCTAGATTTGGGAATTCCTACGAGCAGTACTTC
CSARFGNSYEQYF
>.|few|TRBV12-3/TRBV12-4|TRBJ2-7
TGTGCCAGCAGTTTGAGGGGATTGGACGAGCAGTACTTC
CASSLRGLDEQYF
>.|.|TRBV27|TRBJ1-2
TGTGCCAGCAGTCCTCCGGGACGGATTTATGGCTACACCTTC
CASSPPGRIYGYTF
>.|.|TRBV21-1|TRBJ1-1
TGTGCCAGCAGCACGGGGACAGGGGCGAACACTGAAGCTTTCTTT
CASSTGTGANTEAFF
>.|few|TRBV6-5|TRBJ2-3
TGTGCCAGCAGCGTGATACCTAGCACAGATACGCAGTATTTT
CASSVIPSTDTQYF
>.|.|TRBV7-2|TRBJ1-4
TGTGCCAGCAGCCACTTTAATGAAAAACTGTTTTTT
CASSHFNEKLFF
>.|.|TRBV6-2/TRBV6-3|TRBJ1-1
TGTGCCAGCTCTACGGCGGGGTCTATGAACACTGAAGCTTTCTTT
CASSTAGSMNTEAFF
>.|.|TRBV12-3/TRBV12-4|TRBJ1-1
TGTGCCAGCAGTATCGGATCGGAAGCTTTCTTT
CASSIGSEAFF
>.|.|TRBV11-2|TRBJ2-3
TGTGCCAGCAGTTCCGGACTTGGCACAGGTACGCAGTATTTT
CASSSGLGTGTQYF
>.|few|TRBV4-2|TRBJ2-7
TGTGCCAGCAGCCACGGGATCTACGAGCAGTACTTC
CASSHGIYEQYF
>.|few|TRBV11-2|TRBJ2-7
TGTGCCAGCAGCTTTTCCCCCAGGGCCTACGAGCAGTACTTC
CASSFSPRAYEQYF
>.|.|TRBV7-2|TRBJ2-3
TGTGCCAGCAGCACCCAGGACACCATCCCGAAAGATACGCAGTATTTT
CASSTQDTIPKDTQYF
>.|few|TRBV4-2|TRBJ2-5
TGTGCCAGCAGACTCGGACGGACCTTGATAGAGACCCAGTACTTC
CASRLGRTLIETQYF
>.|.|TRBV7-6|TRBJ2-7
TGTGCCAGCAGCTCGCCGGGACCCCTGACCTACGAGCAGTACTTC
CASSSPGPLTYEQYF
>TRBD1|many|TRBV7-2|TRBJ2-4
TGTGCCAGCAGCTTAGGGACAGGGTACGCCATTCAGTACTTC
CASSLGTGYAIQYF
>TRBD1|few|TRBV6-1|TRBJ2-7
TGTGCCAGCAACAGGGACAGGGTAGTCTACGAGCAGTACTTC
CASNRDRVVYEQYF
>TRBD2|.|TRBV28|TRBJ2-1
TGTGCCAGCAGTCCAAGACTAGCGGGGGGCCCCTACAATGAGCAGTTCTTC
CASSPRLAGGPYNEQFF
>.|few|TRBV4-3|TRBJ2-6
TGCGCCAGCAGCGGGGATTACGGGGCCAACGTCCTGACTTTC
CASSGDYGANVLTF
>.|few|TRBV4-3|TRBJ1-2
TGCGCCAGCTCTACCCCGAGCAGGGGTAACTATGGCTACACCTTC
CASSTPSRGNYGYTF
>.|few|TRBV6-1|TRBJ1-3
TGTGCCAGCCGTGGGCAGGGAATTGGAAACACCATATATTTT
CASRGQGIGNTIYF
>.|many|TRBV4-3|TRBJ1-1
TGCGCCAGCAGCCAAGTTTGGGGGAACACTGAAGCTTTCTTT
CASSQVWGNTEAFF
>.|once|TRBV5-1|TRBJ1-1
TGCGCCAGCAGCTTGTTTTCCCCGGCCGGTCTGAACACTGAAGCTTTCTTT
CASSLFSPAGLNTEAFF
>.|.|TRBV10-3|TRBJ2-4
TGTGCCATCAGTGAGAGTCAGACGAAAAACATTCAGTACTTC
CAISESQTKNIQYF
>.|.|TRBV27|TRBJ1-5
TGTGCCAGCAAAACCGGGACTTCTGCGAGCAATCAGCCCCAGCATTTT
CASKTGTSASNQPQHF
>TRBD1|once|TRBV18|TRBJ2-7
TGTGCCAGCTCCCCGATTTCAGGGGGCAGGGGCGAGCAGTACTTC
CASSPISGGRGEQYF
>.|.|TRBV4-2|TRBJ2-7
TGTGCCAGCAGGAAGGGTTCTGGCGAGCAGTACTTC
CASRKGSGEQYF
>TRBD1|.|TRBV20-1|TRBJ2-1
TGCAGTGCTAGATTACAGGGGTTGAGTGGGCAGTTCTTC
CSARLQGLSGQFF
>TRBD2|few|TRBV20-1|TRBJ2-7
TGCAGTGCTCCCCCGATAGAGAGCGGGACCTACGAGCAGTACTTC
CSAPPIESGTYEQYF
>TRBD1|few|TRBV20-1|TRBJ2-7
TGCAGTGCTAGTAGGGCGACAGGGGCGGACGAGCAGTACTTC
CSASRATGADEQYF
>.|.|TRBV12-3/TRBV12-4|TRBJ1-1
TGTACCAGCAGTTCACAGGGTATGGGCACTGAAGCTTTCTTT
CTSSSQGMGTEAFF
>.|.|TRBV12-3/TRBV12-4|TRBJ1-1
TGTGCCAGCAGTTTTGGGGCGGCCCTTGAAGCTTTCTTT
CASSFGAALEAFF
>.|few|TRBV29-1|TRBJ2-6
TGCAGCGTCCTGAACCGGACGGTCTCTGGGGCCAACGTCCTGACTTTC
CSVLNRTVSGANVLTF
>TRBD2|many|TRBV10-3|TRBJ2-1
TGTGCCATCAGTGAGCGGGGGGGCAATGAGCAGTTCTTC
CAISERGGNEQFF
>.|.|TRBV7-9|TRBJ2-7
TGTGCCAGCAGCCCACCCGGCAGGCAGGACGAGCAGTACTTC
CASSPPGRQDEQYF
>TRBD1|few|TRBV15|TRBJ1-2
TGTGCCACCAGCAGAGATTCGGCCAGACAGGGCGACGATGGCTACACCTTC
CATSRDSARQGDDGYTF
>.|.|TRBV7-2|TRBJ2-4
TGTGCCAGCAGCACTCGGGGGTCCACCCTACGAGGGCAGTACTTC
CASSTRGSTLRGQYF
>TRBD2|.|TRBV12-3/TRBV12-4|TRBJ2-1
TGTGCCAGCAGTTTTTGGGCTAGCGGGGGGGCTTACAGTAGAAACAATGAGCAGTTCTTC
CASSFWASGGAYSRNNEQFF